The 22 T cell receptor beta chains below all came from one sample that was sequenced in a study of OX40 agonist ivuxolimab in advanced cancers. Libraries were prepared by immunoSEQ multiplex PCR; TCRdb keeps only in-frame clonotypes and omits some of them. The data hold tens of thousands of clones, with approximately 88% observed a single time. The starting material was CD4+ or CD8+ T cells sorted from blood, obtained in a trial of the OX40 agonist ivuxolimab. These receptors came from an adult with an advanced solid tumor such as melanoma, head and neck, liver or kidney cancer.

The rearrangement links TRBV4-2 to TRBJ2-7, with 7 bases identical to TRBD2. CDR3 size: 16 residues. Per the germline V gene, CDR1 is LGHNA and CDR2 is YNFKEQ. The V and J ends lost 0 bases and 2 bases, in that order; junction bases with no gene match: 7. The CDR3 here is CASSQDWPSGAYEQYF. The CDR3 nucleotides read TGTGCCAGCAGCCAAGATTGGCCTAGCGGAGCCTACGAGCAGTACTTC.

This chain links TRBV28 with TRBJ2-2, with 8 bases fitting TRBD2. The V segment lost 6 bases and the J segment 7 bases; nucleotides outside the gene matches: 10. Germline V gene sequence: CDR1 MDHEN, CDR2 SYDVKM. This CDR3 spans 15 amino acids. This CDR3 is CASSLVGRAVGELFF. CDR3 DNA: TGTGCCAGCAGCCTCGTCGGGAGGGCGGTCGGGGAGCTGTTTTTT.

V is TRBV13 and J is TRBJ2-1; weak D call: TRBD1 (6 bases). Germline CDR1 reads PRHDT; CDR2 reads FYEKMQ (reference sequence). V lost 5 bases and J 2 bases, leaving 16 bases between the germline ends. The CDR3 extends over 16 amino acids. CDR3 nucleotides: TGTGCCAGCAGCCCCAGGGACAACCCGACCTACAATGAGCAGTTCTTC. Translation: CASSPRDNPTYNEQFF.

This clone was seen just once. DNA for the CDR3: TGTGCCAGCAGCAATCCGGGACGGATACCCTACAATGAGCAGTTCTTC. This codes for CASSNPGRIPYNEQFF. This rearrangement joins TRBV7-9 to TRBJ2-1; TRBD1 or TRBD2 may be the D gene (5 bases each). This CDR3 spans 16 amino acids. Looked up from germline, CDR1 is SEHNR and CDR2 is FQNEAQ (reference sequence). V was cut by 5 bases and J by 2 bases, with 16 bases left in between.

The chain is built from TRBV27 and TRBJ2-7; 7 bases map to TRBD2. Germline V gene sequence: CDR1 MNHEY, CDR2 SMNVEV (reference sequence). V trimming: 5 bases; J trimming: 1 base; junction bases outside the gene matches: 8. The CDR3 is 15 amino acids. In nucleotides, the CDR3 is TGTGCCAGCAGTCCCGGGGCTAGCGGTTCCTACGAGCAGTACTTC. Residues: CASSPGASGSYEQYF.

The rearrangement links TRBV6-4 to TRBJ1-5, with no clear D. The CDR3 loop spans 15 amino acids. V lost 5 bases to trimming and J lost 4 bases, with 15 bases between them. CDR1 is MRHNA, CDR2 SNTAGT, per germline. CDR3 region: CASSQSEAPNQPQHF. The CDR3 DNA reads as TGTGCCAGCAGTCAGTCGGAAGCGCCGAATCAGCCCCAGCATTTT.

This clone has just one count. The V call is TRBV27, the J call TRBJ2-7; 8 bases are a match to TRBD2. With 6 bases clipped from V and 5 bases from J, the junction kept 6 bases outside the gene matches. This CDR3 contains 13 residues. Germline V gene sequence: CDR1 MNHEY, CDR2 SMNVEV (reference sequence). The CDR3 nucleotides read TGTGCCAGCAGCCTAGCGGGTTTCCACGAGCAGTACTTC. Protein sequence: CASSLAGFHEQYF.

This chain uses TRBV12-5 with TRBJ1-2; D not resolved. Germline loops: CDR1 LGHNT, CDR2 FRNRAP. The CDR3 is 13 residues long. Trimming removed 6 bases at V and 3 bases at J, with 11 bases between. Here the CDR3 DNA reads TGTGCTAGTGGACCAAGCAGAGACTATGGCTACACCTTC. It translates to CASGPSRDYGYTF.

V is TRBV19 and J is TRBJ2-7; D is tentatively TRBD1 or TRBD2 (5 bases each). The CDR3 runs to 13 residues. V shed 5 bases and J shed 2 bases, with 10 bases lying between them. Germline V gives CDR1 LNHDA, CDR2 SQIVND (reference sequence). CDR3 coding DNA: TGTGCCAGTAGTTGGGACGGCACCTACGAGCAGTACTTC. Residues: CASSWDGTYEQYF. Filled out from reference TRBV19 and TRBJ2-7, the complete variable domain reads DGGITQSPKYLFRKEGQNVTLSCEQNLNHDAMYWYRQDPGQGLRLIYYSQIVNDFQKGDIAEGYSVSREKKESFPLTVTSAQKNPTAFYLCASSWDGTYEQYFGPGTRLTVT.

This clone was recorded only once. V is TRBV7-2 and J is TRBJ2-3; D is possibly TRBD1 (5 bases). The CDR3 sequence is 12 residues long. Germline V CDR1 and CDR2: SGHTA, FQGNSA. Deletions cut 6 bases from V and 4 bases from J, with 8 bases between. Here the CDR3 reads CASRTVPDTQYF. For the CDR3, the DNA is TGTGCCAGCAGGACAGTCCCAGATACGCAGTATTTT.

V and J are TRBV28 and TRBJ2-5, with 9 positions matching TRBD2. J was trimmed by 2 bases and V by 3 bases; bases with no gene match: 4. The CDR3 sequence is 15 residues long. Germline CDR1 MDHEN, CDR2 SYDVKM. The CDR3 is CASSLASGIQETQYF. The CDR3 nucleotides are TGTGCCAGCAGTTTGGCTAGCGGGATTCAAGAGACCCAGTACTTC.

A few counts support this clone. In nucleotides, the CDR3 is TGTGCCACCAGCCCCCAAGGCAGAGAGGCTTTCTTT. This sequence encodes CATSPQGREAFF. V and J are TRBV15 and TRBJ1-1; D uncertain. Germline CDR1 reads LNHNV; CDR2 reads YYDKDF (reference sequence). This CDR3 contains 12 residues. The germline V and J ends were trimmed by 5 bases and 11 bases, with 15 bases remaining between them.

The V call is TRBV6-5, the J call TRBJ2-7; tentatively, D is TRBD1 (5 bases). Trimming left V 7 bases short and J 0 bases short, with 10 bases between. This CDR3 spans 13 amino acids. In germline, CDR1 is MNHEY, CDR2 SVGAGI. In DNA, the CDR3 is TGTGCCAGCAAAGGGCAGGGCTCCTACGAGCAGTACTTC. Translating it yields CASKGQGSYEQYF.

CDR3 nucleotides: TGCGCCAGCAGCCGGGGGAACTCCTACAATGAGCAGTTCTTC. Amino acids: CASSRGNSYNEQFF. V and J are TRBV4-3 and TRBJ2-1, with D possibly called TRBD1 or TRBD2 (5 bases each). Germline CDR1 is LGHNA and CDR2 is YSLEER. This CDR3 is 14 amino acids long. V lost 4 bases and J lost 0, with 7 bases in between.

The chain combines TRBV7-2 with TRBJ2-3; TRBD1 aligns across 10 bases. Per germline, CDR1 SGHTA and CDR2 FQGNSA. The CDR3 is 15 amino acids. V gave up 4 bases and J gave up 5 bases; unmatched junction bases: 6. Here the CDR3 reads CASSSGTGVVDTQYF. The CDR3 nucleotides are TGTGCCAGCAGCTCAGGGACAGGGGTGGTAGATACGCAGTATTTT.

The chain is built from TRBV9 and TRBJ2-1; D gene ambiguous. This CDR3 region has 16 residues. The germline V gene has CDR1 SGDLS and CDR2 YYNGEE. Trimming stripped 0 bases from V and 6 bases from J, with 16 bases between. The CDR3 region is CASSVGYTFNTNEQFF. In DNA, the CDR3 is TGTGCCAGCAGCGTAGGGTACACTTTCAACACCAATGAGCAGTTCTTC.

The chain links TRBV27 to TRBJ2-7; D is perhaps TRBD1 (6 bases). V was pared by 4 bases and J by 3 bases, with 10 bases between. CDR1 and CDR2 from the germline V gene are MNHEY and SMNVEV (reference sequence). This CDR3 contains 13 residues. The CDR3 DNA is TGTGCCAGCAGTTACAGGACAGACTACGAGCAGTACTTC. As protein: CASSYRTDYEQYF.

By frequency in the sample, this clone is medium-sized. The chain employs TRBV27 and TRBJ2-5; 7 bases fit TRBD2. Germline V gives CDR1 MNHEY, CDR2 SMNVEV (reference sequence). V dropped 6 bases and J dropped 5; count of bases not matched to a gene: 9. This CDR3 spans 14 amino acids. The CDR3 loop reads CASRDTREVETQYF. The CDR3, as DNA: TGTGCCAGCAGGGACACCCGGGAGGTTGAGACCCAGTACTTC.

This clone is deemed medium-sized. This chain joins TRBV7-9 and TRBJ1-2, with TRBD1 identical over 8 bases. This CDR3 has 15 amino acids. V dropped 1 base and J dropped 6; count of bases not matched to a gene: 7. CDR1 and CDR2 from the germline V gene are SEHNR and FQNEAQ (reference sequence). The CDR3 region is CASSLGTGSRDGYTF. CDR3 in DNA: TGTGCCAGCAGCTTAGGGACAGGGAGTAGGGATGGCTACACCTTC.

This clone came up once. The J gene is TRBJ2-7, the V gene TRBV6-5; the D gene is possibly TRBD1 (6 bases). Germline-derived CDR1 and CDR2 are MNHEY and SVGAGI. The CDR3 is 15 residues long. V shed 6 bases and J shed 2 bases, with 17 bases lying between them. The CDR3 is CASRGLIQGAYEQYF. The DNA for the CDR3 is TGTGCCAGCAGGGGGTTAATACAGGGAGCCTACGAGCAGTACTTC.

The chain employs TRBV9 and TRBJ2-1; D gene unclear. CDR1 is SGDLS, CDR2 YYNGEE, per germline. The CDR3 is 16 residues long. The germline V and J ends were trimmed by 2 bases and 2 bases, with 14 bases remaining between them. CDR3 nucleotide sequence: TGTGCCAGCAGCGTCAGACTCCTGCCGCCCTACAATGAGCAGTTCTTC. This encodes CASSVRLLPPYNEQFF. Using reference TRBV9 and TRBJ2-1 for the parts outside the CDR3, the full variable domain is DSGVTQTPKHLITATGQRVTLRCSPRSGDLSVYWYQQSLDQGLQFLIQYYNGEERAKGNILERFSAQQFPDLHSELNLSSLELGDSALYFCASSVRLLPPYNEQFFGPGTRLTVL.

This chain connects TRBV28 to TRBJ2-3; D remains ambiguous. This CDR3 is built from 13 residues. The V and J ends lost 7 bases and 2 bases respectively, with 10 bases between them. CDR1 and CDR2 from the germline V gene are MDHEN and SYDVKM. The CDR3 reads CASNIGTTDTQYF. CDR3 nucleotide sequence: TGTGCCAGCAATATAGGAACCACAGATACGCAGTATTTT.